Reported below is one T cell receptor beta chain. One tube held mixed TRB-A and TRB-B primer pools for touch-down PCR. Using the multiplex PCR reads, TCRdb records one entry per CDR3 protein without DNA. In total, the table holds about 5,000 distinct CDR3 sequences. The sample is drawn from a study of T cell clusters in autoimmune cytopenias. Looked up from germline, CDR1 is SQVTM and CDR2 is ANQGSEA. The CDR3 is made up of 15 amino acids. TRB amplification used 250 ng of peripheral blood genomic DNA. These data were also reused for a study on T cell repertoires in aging, cancer and after chemotherapy. That work states: In each cancer cohort, median generation probability increased across chemotherapy, suggesting thymic output rebounded.

The clonotype originates from a human donor in good health. Input material: peripheral blood. V usage is TRBV29-1 and J usage is TRBJ2-1; TCRdb's D gene call, TRBD2, goes unchecked for lack of DNA. The CDR3 here is CSVGGTSGSYNEQFF.